The present T cell receptor (beta chain) was sequenced within a study of cytomegalovirus exposure and HLA in healthy donors (dated by TCRdb to about 2017). General notes on the study: An earlier analysis of roughly 610 of the donors reported 276 Gb of sequence data and 95 million to 140 million unique TCR beta sequences obtained from about 179 million T cells. An early release that covered roughly 600 HLA-typed donors contained 250 to 350 gigabases of sequencing data and approximately 85 million unique TCR sequences. Among the roughly 410 genotyped donors, under 90% belonged to the genetic ancestry cluster associated with self-reported Caucasian donors. The study was designed to test whether signatures of past pathogen exposure could be identified by cataloging public T cell receptors. The study used immunosequencing to profile the T cell repertoires of approximately 650 subjects and linked those repertoires to cytomegalovirus serostatus. In addition to the first cohort of 500 to 850 subjects, a separate validation cohort of 120 different subjects was used. The study combined high-throughput TCR immunosequencing, statistical association of individual TCRs with disease status, and machine learning to predict cytomegalovirus infection status. In a later analysis, previously published TCR beta repertoires from 550 to 750 donors were re-analyzed and high-resolution HLA genotyping was added so that TCR occurrence patterns could be studied. Rather than drawing on any new phenotypic data, the later analysis identified candidate immune exposures from TCR beta sequences and the way those sequences occurred across donors. An earlier analysis of 587 of the donors used high-throughput TCR beta sequencing to judge whether each TCR beta V gene segment behaved as functional or pseudogenic. Donor age, sex, ethnicity and CMV serostatus were collected together with the repertoire data. In a later genetic analysis, genome-wide SNP genotypes for about 55% of the roughly 670 donors were used, and that subset was treated as a discovery cohort. All discovery cohort repertoires had been generated on a single sequencing platform. HLA typing included class I and class II loci at four-digit resolution. Typing coverage differed by locus: A, B, C, DRB1 and DQB1 were typed in roughly 629-630 donors, DQA1 in about 510, DPA1 in around 610, and DPB1 in 472. Roughly five DR-DQ haplotypes were handled as single units for association and clustering, since linkage in the cohort was strong. Among roughly 370 genotyped donors of the cohort, an average of roughly 240,000 unique TCR beta nucleotide sequences were sequenced per donor, roughly a sixth of them non-productive.

The sample holds a few counts of this clone. The clone's antigen remains unknown. No base quality values were provided; no much bigger clone lies one nucleotide off. Library generation was performed with the immunoSEQ multiplex PCR assay. For the multiplex PCR, a mixture combining 60 forward primers for TCR Vbeta segments and 13 reverse primers for TCR Jbeta segments was used. The CDR3 region of rearranged TCR beta genes was amplified from genomic DNA with a multiplex PCR assay. The Illumina HiSeq System was used to sequence the amplified TCR beta libraries as 87-base-pair reads. In the original analysis: A later analysis counted 75 million to 100 million unique TCR beta chains across the 666 repertoires, and some 11 million of these chains were shared by at least two donors. Raw reads were error-corrected and collapsed into unique sequences by a nearest-neighbor algorithm in which closely related sequences were merged to remove PCR and sequencing errors. To assign V, D and J gene segments, CDR3 sequences were aligned to IMGT reference sequences. For a sequence to be retained, a match of at least six nucleotides to both a V gene segment and a J gene segment was required. A rearrangement was called productive if the CDR3 had no stop codons and remained in frame with V and J, and every other rearrangement was called non-productive. Following IMGT convention, CDR3 was defined as the stretch from the second conserved V-encoded cysteine to the conserved J-encoded phenylalanine. Sequences without an unambiguous match to a single V gene segment were excluded from the earlier analysis of about 640 of the donors. An earlier analysis of around 600 of the donors classified V segments as functional when productive rearrangements were above 56.7% and as segregating when the standard deviation between donors was above 5%. To diagnose cytomegalovirus status from the catalog of TCR beta chain sequences, a statistical classification framework was built. A later analysis assigned V and J genes by comparing TCR nucleotide sequences with IMGT/GENE-DB human TR gene sequences. In a later analysis, CDR3 sequences and most-parsimonious VDJ recombination scenarios were assigned using the TCRdist pipeline. A later analysis defined each TCR beta chain by its CDR3 amino acid sequence plus V-gene family, and excluded reads lacking a unique V-gene family. In a later analysis, 450 to 600 highly shared, low-generation-probability nucleotide sequences were removed to address suspected cross-contamination and a sequencing artifact. In a later analysis, a clonal expansion index was calculated for each public chain from normalized within-repertoire ranks of inferred template counts. In a later analysis, generation probabilities were computed with a VDJ recombination model fitted to out-of-frame rearrangements, and the resulting probabilities were checked against IGoR. In a later analysis, hypergeometric tests were used to score TCR-TCR, TCR-HLA and TCR-CMV co-occurrence, with a repertoire-size bias correction applied to TCR pairs. A later analysis estimated false discovery rates by permuting HLA or CMV assignments 20 times. In a later analysis, co-occurring TCRs were grouped using DBSCAN, with TCRdist sequence similarity added in when clustering inside HLA-allele-positive subsets. Repertoires with fewer than 30,000 or more than 120,000 public chains were left out of co-occurrence clustering, as were about 5 repertoires with anomalous nucleotide sharing. TCRdb retrieved this table from immuneACCESS and kept in-frame rearrangements only. Not all clones are present; in checked studies, unresolved V genes account for under half, and no reason is known for the remainder. Clone size and V and J calls were adopted from that table, with D and trimming inferred from the DNA. This sample gives some 110,000 clones in total; roughly 74% of them show up just once. Approximately 0.9% of the sample comes from the top ten.

The investigation overall reported the following: In the study, approximately 160 TCR beta chains were listed as associated with cytomegalovirus. HLA typing was unavailable for some donors at each locus, so association tests used only the typed subset. In a later analysis, HLA-associated TCR beta chains were found to be more clonally expanded and to have lower generation probabilities than equally common non-associated chains. Roughly uniform sequencing depth across donors was assumed in presence/absence analyses, although this assumption may not hold. A cluster of highly shared sequence variants was judged likely to be a technical artifact of the sequencing pipeline. When HLA alleles, especially DR and DQ, strongly co-occurred, attributing TCR associations to individual alleles was difficult. The earlier analysis of 587 of the donors excluded over 15 rarely observed V segments, including chromosome 9 orphons, because counts were too low. In vitro tests confirmed that a few of the cytomegalovirus-associated TCR beta chains recognize cytomegalovirus antigens. In a later genetic analysis, fewer N-insertions in productive TCRs were reported among donors in an Asian-associated ancestry cluster than the approximately 630-donor mean. Only TCR beta chains were sequenced in this cohort, and the absence of alpha or paired-chain data limited detectable features. In an earlier analysis of a few hundred of the donors, most TCR beta V segments were observed in productive rearrangements about 87% or about 30% of the time, broadly matching IMGT annotations. Correlated functional status among segregating V segments might be attributable to linkage disequilibrium, but an unknown experimental factor could not be ruled out. A later genetic analysis associated a missense DCLRE1C variant with V-gene and J-gene trimming of TCR beta chains, and an independent cohort replicated the association. Most TCR sequences were seen in very few donors, while some public TCRs were found in many individuals. It was suggested by the authors that the approach could potentially be generalized to other disease states and immunological phenotypes. In a later analysis, the rate of TCR association differed among HLA loci, with DRB1 alleles having the most associated TCRs and HLA-C alleles having the fewest. Some IMGT-functional V segments, including TRBV6-2 and TRBV6-3, could not be told apart with the 87-base-pair reads, so those segments were excluded. CMV serostatus was the only immune exposure information available for the cohort. A further reported finding was that TCR beta sequences accurately predicted the HLA-A and HLA-B alleles for most subjects in the first cohort. Several of the top co-occurrence clusters appeared to be linked to parvovirus B19, influenza, CMV and Epstein-Barr virus, according to a later analysis. In both the original and validation cohorts, the classifier was reported to diagnose cytomegalovirus status with high specificity and sensitivity. Specific HLA alleles were associated with over 15,000 TCR beta sequences at a false discovery rate of 0.05 in a later analysis. In a later analysis, most CMV-associated TCR beta chains were found to appear HLA-restricted, with HLA associations seemingly driven largely by CMV exposure.

The cohort comprised under 700 healthy bone marrow donors. Cohort members were all nominally healthy when sampled, although unrecorded immune exposures were likely present. The donor tested CMV seronegative, placing the donor among the roughly 340 seronegative members of the cohort. A peripheral blood sample was collected from each donor, and TCR beta sequencing was performed on peripheral blood mononuclear cells. Genomic DNA extraction from the blood cell samples was performed with the Qiagen DNeasy Blood Extraction Kit. The CDR3 sequence holds 15 residues, the cysteine and phenylalanine included. Solely the CDR3 DNA is kept, with 45 bases framed from the first base. Sequences SGHRS (CDR1) and YFSETQ (CDR2) are obtained from the germline V gene. Relative to germline, V is 2 bases shorter and J is 4 bases shorter, with 15 bases between their ends.

The sequenced sample consisted of PBMCs. The chain is assembled from TRBV5-1 and TRBJ1-1, with no reliable assignment of the D segment. The receptor was derived from a woman younger than 45 in good health and CMV-seronegative. The CDR3 protein: CASSFGSSGATEAFF. The DNA sequence is given as TGCGCCAGCAGCTTCGGCAGCTCAGGTGCCACTGAAGCTTTCTTT. The variable domain in full, with residues beyond the CDR3 obtained from the reference TRBV5-1 and TRBJ1-1 genes, is KAGVTQTPRYLIKTRGQQVTLSCSPISGHRSVSWYQQTPGQGLQFLFEYFSETQRNKGNFPGRFSGRQFSNSRSEMNVSTLELGDSALYLCASSFGSSGATEAFFGQGTRLTVV.